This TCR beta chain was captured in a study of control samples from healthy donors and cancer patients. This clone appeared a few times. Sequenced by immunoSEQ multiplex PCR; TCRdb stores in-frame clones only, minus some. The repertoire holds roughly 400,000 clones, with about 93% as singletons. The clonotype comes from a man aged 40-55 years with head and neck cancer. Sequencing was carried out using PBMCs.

CDR3 amino acids: CASSEYGLTYEQYF. In DNA, the CDR3 is TGTGCCAGCAGTGAATATGGGCTCACCTACGAGCAGTACTTC. The chain links TRBV25-1 to TRBJ2-7, with no clear D. This CDR3 is built from 14 residues. The germline CDR1 and CDR2 sequences are MGHDK and SYGVNS. V shed 0 bases and J shed 2 bases, with 8 bases lying between them.